This TCR beta chain came from a study of blood T cell repertoires in COVID-19. Study in general: Some COVID-19 samples were acute and others convalescent; all came from the United States, Italy and Spain. T cells, B-cell-depleted T cells, or PBMCs supplied cDNA or gDNA.

Authors' methods: Estimates of nucleated cell counts were drawn from the amplification of reference gene primers. Profiled with immunoSEQ multiplex PCR; TCRdb holds only in-frame clones, not every one. D and trimming were read from the DNA, whereas the V and J calls and clone size are those reported in that table. This table has about 190,000 clones, less than 80% appearing once. Material: peripheral blood. The TCR was taken from a woman in her 50s with acute or convalescent COVID-19.

As DNA, the CDR3 is TGCGCCAGCAGCCCTACAGGGTCTGGGGCCAACGTCCTGACTTTC. Amino acids: CASSPTGSGANVLTF. The chain joins TRBV4-3 to TRBJ2-6, with D perhaps TRBD1 (6 bases). Germline-derived CDR1 and CDR2 are LGHNA and YSLEER. Trimming left V 4 bases short and J 1 base short, with 8 bases between. This CDR3 contains 15 residues.